This T cell receptor beta chain came from a study of T cells in Graves' hyperthyroidism and ophthalmopathy. Amplification of TCR beta CDR3 regions used RNA as the template. First-round RT-PCR of the TCR CDR3 relied on the HTBI primer set. TCRdb processed the multiplex PCR reads anew with MiXCR; each CDR3 protein has one entry. The repertoire holds about 360,000 distinct CDR3 sequences, approximately 13% seen once, with over 8.5% in the top ten. The CDR3 is 14 amino acids. Germline loops: CDR1 KGHDR, CDR2 SFDVKD. With 9 bases clipped from V and 7 bases from J, the junction kept 12 bases outside the gene matches.

The origin of this receptor is a woman aged 18-29 years with Graves' hyperthyroidism. The sequenced material came from blood. This chain joins TRBV24-1 and TRBJ1-2; 8 bases align to TRBD1. CDR3 coding DNA: TGTGCCACCTACTCCGGAGACAGGGGAGGTGGCTACACCTTC. This encodes CATYSGDRGGGYTF.